This T cell receptor beta chain appears in the sequencing data of a study of T-cell reconstitution after alpha-beta-depleted transplantation in children. Notes on the study in general: Expanded graft clones, several hundred of them, were reportedly the source of alpha-beta T cells about two months after transplant.

Preparation of the TCRbeta library involved a method that used unique molecular identifiers. TCRdb recomputed calls from the PCR reads with MiXCR, one row per CDR3 protein. The table includes some 830,000 distinct CDR3 sequences, about 15% detected once. The germline gives CDR1 SGHVS, CDR2 FNYEAQ. The J segment lost 4 bases and the V segment lost 4 bases, leaving 16 bases of the junction unmatched. The length of the CDR3 is 17 residues. On this clonotype itself: Its antigen is not known.

The sample in question was PBMCs, mostly from graft donor cells, obtained 360 days after TCRalphabeta/CD19-depleted stem cell transplant. The chain links TRBV7-6 to TRBJ2-7; 7 bases are shared with TRBD1. The TCR comes from a male patient younger than 18 who had a stem cell transplant for acute lymphoblastic leukemia, so the T cells may come from the graft donor. As DNA, the CDR3 is TGTGCCAGCAGCTGGTTAGGAGAGGGGGCCCTTTTTTACGAGCAGTACTTC. This translates into CASSWLGEGALFYEQYF.